The 9 T cell receptor beta chains in this list originate from one sample, sequenced in a study of read filtering for tumor transcriptome and immune sequencing (dated by TCRdb to the early 2020s). The instrument given in TCRdb is Illumina HiSeq 4000. TCR libraries were built from roughly 400 ng RNA with the Immunoverse kit, using molecular barcoded adaptors covering alpha/delta and beta/gamma chains. Clones were called with MiXCR by TCRdb after fastp trimmed the public reads at Q25, and only in-frame beta chains were retained. Each entry merges the rows of one CDR3 protein and shows their most common DNA and genes. This sample comprises roughly 130,000 distinct CDR3 sequences, 13% of them detected only once. The top ten clones comprise roughly 9.6% of the sample. Sequencing was performed on a population of CD138-negative cells sorted from bone marrow. Read against the paper, the sample's cell subset or site label means: bone marrow mononuclear cells depleted of CD138+ plasma/myeloma cells by negative magnetic selection. All receptors come from a donor older than 35 with multiple myeloma.

This clonotype was recorded at least ten times. J is TRBJ2-7 and V is TRBV20-1, with 7 bases aligning to TRBD1. The junction had 8 bases not matched to a gene; V was cut back by 3 bases and J by 6 bases. The CDR3 totals 13 residues. Germline V CDR1 and CDR2: DFQATT, SNEGSKA (reference sequence). The CDR3 sequence is CSARDRSVSEQYF. The CDR3 DNA follows: TGCAGTGCTAGGGACAGGTCTGTCTCCGAGCAGTACTTC.

A few counts support this clonotype. The chain carries TRBV5-1 and TRBJ2-1; D gene ambiguous. The CDR3 covers 13 residues. The germline V gene encodes CDR1 SGHRS and CDR2 YFSETQ. The V and J ends lost 0 bases and 6 bases respectively, with 7 bases between them. CDR3 region: CASSLDMANEQFF. Here the CDR3 DNA reads TGCGCCAGCAGCTTGGACATGGCCAATGAGCAGTTCTTC.

This clonotype was detected many times. The gene calls are TRBV3-1 and TRBJ1-5, with D unclear. CDR3 length: 14 residues. Trimming shortened V by 2 bases and J by 0 bases, and 5 bases separated the two germline ends. Looked up from germline, CDR1 is LGHDT and CDR2 is YNNKEL (reference sequence). In DNA form, the CDR3 reads TGTGCCAGCAGCCAACAGGTTAGCAATCAGCCCCAGCATTTT. Protein sequence: CASSQQVSNQPQHF.

V and J are TRBV29-1 and TRBJ2-7; 10 bases fit TRBD2. The ends lost 7 bases at V and 3 bases at J; junction bases unmatched: 6. This CDR3 spans 13 amino acids. CDR1 and CDR2 (germline): SQVTM, ANQGSEA. The CDR3 DNA follows: TGCAGCGGGAAGCGGGGGGGAAGCTACGAGCAGTACTTC. Its translation is CSGKRGGSYEQYF.

There are many counts of this clonotype. The genes are TRBV28 and TRBJ1-4, with D possibly TRBD1 on 5 matching bases. Trimming removed 2 bases from V and 3 bases from J, with 10 bases in between. From germline, CDR1 is MDHEN and CDR2 SYDVKM. The CDR3 totals 15 residues. CDR3 nucleotides: TGTGCCAGCAGTTTAGCCGGGACTCCTAATGAAAAACTGTTTTTT. It is translated as CASSLAGTPNEKLFF.

As for this clonotype: A read error may be the cause here, since a much bigger clone is one base away. The chain joins TRBV7-6 to TRBJ2-1; a possible D gene is TRBD1 (5 bases). Germline loops: CDR1 SGHVS, CDR2 FNYEAQ. The CDR3 is 13 amino acids. The CDR3 sequence: CASSPHQGIEQLF. CDR3 bases: TGTGCCAGCAGCCCTCACCAGGGTATCGAGCAGCTCTTC.

This clonotype was seen many times. The chain is built from TRBV28 and TRBJ2-1; TRBD1 agrees at 7 bases. Trimming cost V 4 bases and J 4 bases; bases outside gene matches: 7. Germline V gives CDR1 MDHEN, CDR2 SYDVKM. The CDR3 contains 15 residues. CDR3 DNA sequence: TGTGCCAGCAGTTACCCCGGGACAGAGTACAATGAGCAGTTCTTC. As protein: CASSYPGTEYNEQFF.

This clonotype was seen at least ten times. This rearrangement joins TRBV20-1 to TRBJ1-4; 10 bases are shared with TRBD1. CDR3 length: 14 amino acids. From germline, CDR1 is DFQATT and CDR2 SNEGSKA (reference sequence). Unmatched junction bases numbered 12, after V lost 6 bases and J lost 11 bases. The CDR3 nucleotides read TGCAGTGCGCCAACCGGGACAGGGGACCTGAAACTGTTTTTT. This sequence encodes CSAPTGTGDLKLFF.

Worth noting for this clonotype: With a much larger clone just one base away, this may be a read error. Likely a read error: the CDR3 ends without its conserved phenylalanine or tryptophan. J is TRBJ1-5 and V is TRBV7-2; TRBD1 agrees at 10 bases. Per germline, CDR1 SGHTA and CDR2 FQGNSA. The CDR3 extends over 14 amino acids. The V gene end was trimmed by 5 bases and the J gene end by 9 bases; junction bases not matched to a gene: 7. CDR3 sequence reads: CASSPGQGVPPQHL. Written as DNA, the CDR3 is TGTGCCAGCAGCCCTGGACAGGGGGTTCCGCCCCAGCATCTT.